Listed here are 24 T cell receptor beta chains from one sample, sequenced in a study of cytotoxic CD8 clonotypes in ibrutinib-treated CLL. TCRdb's table, derived via immunoSEQ multiplex PCR, lists solely in-frame clones and lacks some. This sample has approximately 46,000 clones; more than 60% occur once, and the top ten carry 13%. The sequences come from PBMCs, collected after 12 months of ibrutinib treatment. The receptors were sampled from a human donor with chronic lymphocytic leukemia.

The chain carries TRBV7-2 and TRBJ2-3; D remains ambiguous. The V gene lost 5 bases and the J gene lost 1 base, with 4 bases spanning the gap. CDR3 length: 12 residues. Germline V gene sequence: CDR1 SGHTA, CDR2 FQGNSA. The CDR3 coding sequence is TGTGCCAGCAGCAAAGGCACAGATACGCAGTATTTT. Its translation: CASSKGTDTQYF.

The genes are TRBV6-5 and TRBJ1-5; weak D call: TRBD1 (6 bases). Germline V gene lookup returns CDR1 MNHEY and CDR2 SVGAGI. V gave up 8 bases and J gave up 1 base, with 15 bases separating them. CDR3 size: 15 residues. The CDR3 sequence is CASWRGKGSNQPQHF. The CDR3 coding sequence is TGTGCCAGCTGGAGGGGGAAGGGGAGCAATCAGCCCCAGCATTTT.

The V gene is TRBV2, the J gene TRBJ2-5; D not resolved. Trimming shortened V by 6 bases and J by 2 bases, and 7 bases separated the two germline ends. Germline V gives CDR1 SNHLY, CDR2 FYNNEI. This CDR3 contains 12 residues. The CDR3, as DNA: TGTGCCAGCAGGGTGTGGCAAGAGACCCAGTACTTC. This gives the protein CASRVWQETQYF.

This chain uses TRBV9 with TRBJ2-1; 12 bases align to TRBD2. Germline V CDR1 and CDR2: SGDLS, YYNGEE. Trimming cost V 3 bases and J 6 bases; bases outside gene matches: 10. CDR3 length equals 17 residues. CDR3 nucleotides: TGTGCCAGCAGCGCCCCTAGCGGGAGGGCCTCTTTCAATGAGCAGTTCTTC. It translates to CASSAPSGRASFNEQFF.

A single count supports this clone. The chain couples TRBV5-1 to TRBJ2-2; D assignment may be TRBD1 or TRBD2 (5 bases each). V gave up 3 bases and J gave up 0 bases, with 12 bases separating them. The CDR3 consists of 16 residues. The germline V gene encodes CDR1 SGHRS and CDR2 YFSETQ. The CDR3 DNA is TGCGCCAGCAGCTCGACGGGACGGACGAACACCGGGGAGCTGTTTTTT. As protein: CASSSTGRTNTGELFF.

This chain uses TRBV5-1 with TRBJ2-1; D may be TRBD2 (6 bases). CDR3 length: 14 amino acids. The ends were cut back, 0 bases at V and 12 bases at J, with 16 bases in the middle. CDR1 is SGHRS, CDR2 YFSETQ, per germline. The CDR3 DNA is TGCGCCAGCAGCTTGGACCCGGGGGTTATTCGGCAGTTCTTC. This sequence encodes CASSLDPGVIRQFF.

The chain employs TRBV6-5 and TRBJ2-7; 11 nucleotides line up with TRBD2. CDR3 length equals 14 residues. The V gene's germline CDR1 is MNHEY and CDR2 SVGAGI. With V trimmed by 6 bases and J by 7 bases, 8 bases remained unmatched. CDR3 in amino acids: CASRIAGGPEEQYF. The CDR3 coding sequence is TGTGCCAGCAGGATAGCGGGAGGGCCGGAAGAGCAGTACTTC.

V and J are TRBV30 and TRBJ1-3; weak D call: TRBD1 (6 bases). Trimming took 1 base from V and 2 from J, leaving 6 bases between them. This CDR3 is built from 13 residues. Germline V CDR1 and CDR2: GTSNPN, SVGIG (reference sequence). This CDR3 is CAWSGTAGNTIYF. The CDR3 DNA reads as TGTGCCTGGAGTGGGACAGCTGGAAACACCATATATTTT.

The chain couples TRBV6-1 to TRBJ2-7, with D maybe TRBD2 (5 bases). This CDR3 spans 14 amino acids. Germline V gives CDR1 MNHNS, CDR2 SASEGT. The ends were cut back, 5 bases at V and 0 bases at J, with 11 bases in the middle. The CDR3 DNA follows: TGTGCCAGCAGTTTAGAGCGGAGCTCCTACGAGCAGTACTTC. Its translation: CASSLERSSYEQYF.

The chain is built from TRBV29-1 and TRBJ1-2; D might be TRBD1 (6 bases). There are 13 residues in the CDR3. V was pared by 6 bases and J by 4 bases, with 15 bases between. Germline V gives CDR1 SQVTM, CDR2 ANQGSEA. The CDR3 nucleotides are TGCAGCGTGGATCAGACAGGCAGCTATGGCTACACCTTC. Protein product: CSVDQTGSYGYTF.

The CDR3 nucleotides read TGTGCCAGCAGTGAAACTGTAGCCGAGAATGAAAAACTGTTTTTT. Translating gives CASSETVAENEKLFF. The chain links TRBV2 to TRBJ1-4; D is uncertain. CDR1 is SNHLY and CDR2 is FYNNEI in the germline V gene. The CDR3 runs 15 residues. V lost 2 bases to trimming and J lost 5 bases, with 12 bases between them.

The chain is built from TRBV5-4 and TRBJ1-2; possible D gene TRBD1, 5 bases. The CDR3 totals 14 residues. Between the trimmed V and J ends, which lost 4 bases and 8 bases, there was a span of 18 bases. From germline, CDR1 is SGHNT and CDR2 YYREEE (reference sequence). CDR3 DNA sequence: TGTGCCAGCAGCCAAGATCCAGGGTCTGAGGGCTACACCTTC. It translates to CASSQDPGSEGYTF.

The chain links TRBV6-5 to TRBJ1-1; D not resolved. CDR1 and CDR2 (germline): MNHEY, SVGAGI. Trimming cost V 5 bases and J 1 base, with 11 bases left between them. There are 14 residues in the CDR3. The CDR3 spells CASSGSGGNTEAFF. For the CDR3, the DNA is TGTGCCAGCAGTGGATCAGGTGGGAACACTGAAGCTTTCTTT.

The rearrangement joins TRBV4-3 to TRBJ1-2; possibly TRBD1 for D (5 bases). Deletions cut 0 bases from V and 2 bases from J, with 13 bases between. Germline V CDR1 and CDR2: LGHNA, YSLEER. CDR3 length equals 16 residues. CDR3 in amino acids: CASSQEIGSGNYGYTF. The CDR3 bases are TGCGCCAGCAGCCAAGAGATCGGGTCAGGGAACTATGGCTACACCTTC.

This clone has only one observation. The V call is TRBV10-3, the J call TRBJ1-5, with D possibly TRBD1 on 6 matching bases. V gave up 6 bases and J gave up 5 bases, with 14 bases separating them. The CDR3 totals 14 residues. Germline loops: CDR1 ENHRY, CDR2 SYGVKD. For the CDR3, the DNA is TGTGCCATCAGCCGGACAGACGGAGATCAGCCCCAGCATTTT. It codes for CAISRTDGDQPQHF.

CDR3 sequence reads: CASSIKSGTRNTEAFF. For the CDR3, the DNA is TGTGCCAGTAGTATAAAGTCGGGGACAAGGAACACTGAAGCTTTCTTT. The V gene is TRBV19, the J gene TRBJ1-1, with a weak D call TRBD1 (6 bases). The CDR3 contains 16 residues. Deletions cut 2 bases from V and 1 base from J, with 14 bases between. The germline gives CDR1 LNHDA, CDR2 SQIVND (reference sequence).

The V call is TRBV30, the J call TRBJ1-5; a possible D gene is TRBD1 (5 bases). This CDR3 comprises 14 residues. Germline V lookup: CDR1 GTSNPN, CDR2 SVGIG (reference sequence). V was shortened by 3 bases and J by 3 bases, with 12 bases between the two germline ends. The CDR3 region has the DNA TGTGCCTGGAGCCCGGACACCTCCAATCAGCCCCAGCATTTT. Protein: CAWSPDTSNQPQHF.

The chain is built from TRBV30 and TRBJ2-5, with 9 bases lining up with TRBD2. V shed 0 bases, J shed 3 bases, and the junction held 5 bases outside the gene matches. Germline loops: CDR1 GTSNPN, CDR2 SVGIG (reference sequence). CDR3 length equals 15 residues. CDR3: CAWSVGLARKETQYF. CDR3 in DNA: TGTGCCTGGAGTGTAGGACTAGCGCGTAAAGAGACCCAGTACTTC.

This clone was detected only a few times. The genes are TRBV28 and TRBJ2-5; D ambiguous. Trimming shortened V by 3 bases and J by 5 bases, and 13 bases separated the two germline ends. The CDR3 is made up of 14 amino acids. Germline CDR1 and CDR2: MDHEN and SYDVKM. CDR3 in DNA: TGTGCCAGCAGTTTCCACAGCGTGGGGGAGACCCAGTACTTC. It specifies CASSFHSVGETQYF.

This clone was seen only a few times. The genes are TRBV28 and TRBJ2-4; tentative D call: TRBD1 (6 bases). The CDR3 has 15 amino acids. Germline assignment: CDR1 MDHEN and CDR2 SYDVKM. Trimming took 6 bases from V and 1 from J, leaving 13 bases between them. The CDR3 DNA follows: TGTGCCAGCAGACCCACAGGGCTGGCCAAAAACATTCAGTACTTC. Translation: CASRPTGLAKNIQYF. The full variable domain, rest sourced from reference TRBV28 and TRBJ2-4, is DVKVTQSSRYLVKRTGEKVFLECVQDMDHENMFWYRQDPGLGLRLIYFSYDVKMKEKGDIPEGYSVSREKKERFSLILESASTNQTSMYLCASRPTGLAKNIQYFGAGTRLSVL.

This chain joins TRBV7-2 and TRBJ2-5, with 11 bases that match TRBD2. V lost 4 bases, J lost 5 bases, and 6 bases stayed unmatched. CDR1 and CDR2 (germline): SGHTA, FQGNSA. The CDR3 loop spans 15 amino acids. For the CDR3, the DNA is TGTGCCAGCAGCTCAACTAGCGGGAGATTGGAGACCCAGTACTTC. It specifies CASSSTSGRLETQYF.

The chain couples TRBV7-9 to TRBJ2-3; 8 nucleotides align to TRBD2. The germline V gene encodes CDR1 SEHNR and CDR2 FQNEAQ (reference sequence). This CDR3 is built from 14 residues. The V and J ends lost 4 bases and 6 bases, in that order; junction bases with no gene match: 6. CDR3 protein: CASSSAGGVDTQYF. The DNA of the CDR3 is TGTGCCAGCAGCTCTGCGGGAGGAGTGGATACGCAGTATTTT.

The J gene is TRBJ2-2, the V gene TRBV7-3; no reliable D call. V shed 4 bases and J shed 6 bases, with 9 bases lying between them. Germline-derived CDR1 and CDR2 are SGHTA and FQGTGA. The CDR3 has 13 amino acids. The CDR3 protein is CASSSLHAGELFF. The CDR3 coding sequence is TGTGCCAGCAGCTCTCTCCACGCCGGGGAGCTGTTTTTT.

The gene calls are TRBV29-1 and TRBJ2-7; D may be TRBD2 (6 bases). CDR1 SQVTM and CDR2 ANQGSEA come from the germline V gene. Trimming cost V 7 bases and J 2 bases, with 9 bases left between them. CDR3 length: 11 amino acids. The CDR3 region is CSGGEAYEQYF. CDR3 DNA sequence: TGCAGCGGCGGGGAGGCCTACGAGCAGTACTTC.